The rows below give T cell receptor beta chains drawn from one sample of a study of identical twins. TCRdb reprocessed the 5' RACE reads with MiXCR, giving one entry per CDR3 protein. The sample shows about 690,000 distinct CDR3 sequences, 21% of them seen only once. The sample also formed part of further work on T cells expressing NK-cell markers.

The specimen was PBMCs. The source of these receptors is a woman younger than 35 in good health. Both conserved end residues are part of each CDR3. Fields, in order: CDR3 protein, CDR3 DNA, CDR3 length, D gene, clone size, V gene, J gene. The D gene is left open where the match is weak. A row's size may be missing; if present it is once, few, many or a size class.

cdr3_aa: CASSLGQGFSGANVLTF
cdr3_nt: TGCGCCAGCAGCTTAGGACAGGGTTTCTCTGGGGCCAACGTCCTGACTTTC
cdr3_length: 17
d_call: TRBD1
clone_size: -
v_call: TRBV5-1
j_call: TRBJ2-6

cdr3_aa: CSARLGRVSYNEQFF
cdr3_nt: TGCAGTGCTAGGCTGGGCAGGGTCAGCTACAATGAGCAGTTCTTC
cdr3_length: 15
d_call: -
clone_size: -
v_call: TRBV20-1
j_call: TRBJ2-1

cdr3_aa: CASSPGALYGYTF
cdr3_nt: TGTGCCAGCAGTCCCGGGGCGCTTTATGGCTACACCTTC
cdr3_length: 13
d_call: -
clone_size: few
v_call: TRBV12-3/TRBV12-4
j_call: TRBJ1-2

cdr3_aa: CASGRRAAIGELFF
cdr3_nt: TGTGCCAGCGGTAGGAGAGCGGCTATCGGGGAGCTGTTTTTT
cdr3_length: 14
d_call: -
clone_size: -
v_call: TRBV12-3/TRBV12-4
j_call: TRBJ2-2

cdr3_aa: CATRTEGYEQYF
cdr3_nt: TGTGCCACCCGGACAGAAGGGTACGAGCAGTACTTC
cdr3_length: 12
d_call: -
clone_size: -
v_call: TRBV12-3/TRBV12-4
j_call: TRBJ2-7

cdr3_aa: CASAQSDRGQFF
cdr3_nt: TGTGCCAGCGCTCAATCCGATCGGGGGCAGTTCTTC
cdr3_length: 12
d_call: -
clone_size: many
v_call: TRBV12-3/TRBV12-4
j_call: TRBJ2-1

cdr3_aa: CSTSMIGQKFF
cdr3_nt: TGCAGCACCTCTATGATCGGGCAGAAGTTCTTC
cdr3_length: 11
d_call: -
clone_size: many
v_call: TRBV29-1
j_call: TRBJ2-1

cdr3_aa: CASTPEDFSTGELFF
cdr3_nt: TGTGCCAGCACCCCAGAGGATTTCTCCACCGGGGAGCTGTTTTTT
cdr3_length: 15
d_call: -
clone_size: -
v_call: TRBV12-3/TRBV12-4
j_call: TRBJ2-2

cdr3_aa: CASIRQWNEQYF
cdr3_nt: TGTGCCAGCATCCGTCAGTGGAACGAGCAGTACTTC
cdr3_length: 12
d_call: -
clone_size: -
v_call: TRBV7-9
j_call: TRBJ2-7

cdr3_aa: CASSLAGRKNQPQHF
cdr3_nt: TGTGCCAGCAGCTTAGCCGGACGGAAGAATCAGCCCCAGCATTTT
cdr3_length: 15
d_call: -
clone_size: -
v_call: TRBV7-6
j_call: TRBJ1-5

cdr3_aa: CASSPPQQGRETQYF
cdr3_nt: TGTGCCAGCAGCCCCCCCCAACAGGGACGAGAGACCCAGTACTTC
cdr3_length: 15
d_call: -
clone_size: -
v_call: TRBV13
j_call: TRBJ2-5

cdr3_aa: CASSLNWGSTYQPQHF
cdr3_nt: TGTGCCAGCAGCTTGAATTGGGGTTCCACCTATCAGCCCCAGCATTTT
cdr3_length: 16
d_call: -
clone_size: few
v_call: TRBV5-5
j_call: TRBJ1-5

cdr3_aa: CSVAGTVAYEQYF
cdr3_nt: TGCAGCGTCGCCGGGACGGTTGCTTACGAGCAGTACTTC
cdr3_length: 13
d_call: -
clone_size: once
v_call: TRBV29-1
j_call: TRBJ2-7

cdr3_aa: CASSLGTGHLDGETQYF
cdr3_nt: TGTGCCAGCAGCCTGGGGACAGGCCACTTGGACGGCGAGACCCAGTACTTC
cdr3_length: 17
d_call: TRBD1
clone_size: -
v_call: TRBV7-2
j_call: TRBJ2-5

cdr3_aa: CSARNLADTQYF
cdr3_nt: TGCAGTGCTAGAAATCTGGCAGATACGCAGTATTTT
cdr3_length: 12
d_call: -
clone_size: many
v_call: TRBV20-1
j_call: TRBJ2-3

cdr3_aa: CASSDSGTLHGNTEAFF
cdr3_nt: TGTGCCAGCAGTGACTCCGGGACCTTACACGGGAACACTGAAGCTTTCTTT
cdr3_length: 17
d_call: -
clone_size: few
v_call: TRBV25-1
j_call: TRBJ1-1

cdr3_aa: CSAPLEGSLTEAFF
cdr3_nt: TGCAGTGCTCCTCTGGAGGGAAGTTTGACTGAAGCTTTCTTT
cdr3_length: 14
d_call: -
clone_size: few
v_call: TRBV20-1
j_call: TRBJ1-1

cdr3_aa: CATSGDQDSGELFF
cdr3_nt: TGTGCCACCAGCGGGGATCAGGACTCCGGGGAGCTGTTTTTT
cdr3_length: 14
d_call: -
clone_size: few
v_call: TRBV24-1
j_call: TRBJ2-2

cdr3_aa: CSARRAGGNPDTQYF
cdr3_nt: TGCAGTGCCCGGAGGGCGGGGGGCAACCCAGATACGCAGTATTTT
cdr3_length: 15
d_call: TRBD2
clone_size: few
v_call: TRBV20-1
j_call: TRBJ2-3

cdr3_aa: CSVYLVSTEAFF
cdr3_nt: TGCAGCGTCTATTTGGTGAGCACTGAAGCTTTCTTT
cdr3_length: 12
d_call: -
clone_size: -
v_call: TRBV29-1
j_call: TRBJ1-1

cdr3_aa: CAIRERTGPTNYGYTF
cdr3_nt: TGTGCCATCAGGGAACGGACAGGCCCTACTAACTATGGCTACACCTTC
cdr3_length: 16
d_call: TRBD1
clone_size: many
v_call: TRBV10-3
j_call: TRBJ1-2

cdr3_aa: CSGGLAVGTQYF
cdr3_nt: TGCAGTGGCGGGCTAGCGGTCGGTACGCAGTATTTT
cdr3_length: 12
d_call: TRBD2
clone_size: -
v_call: TRBV20-1
j_call: TRBJ2-3

cdr3_aa: CASIPGGGGGTEAFF
cdr3_nt: TGTGCCAGCATCCCCGGAGGAGGGGGCGGCACTGAAGCTTTCTTT
cdr3_length: 15
d_call: TRBD1
clone_size: few
v_call: TRBV12-3/TRBV12-4
j_call: TRBJ1-1

cdr3_aa: CASSEFAGGLNNEQFF
cdr3_nt: TGTGCCAGCAGCGAGTTCGCGGGAGGCCTTAACAATGAGCAGTTCTTC
cdr3_length: 16
d_call: TRBD2
clone_size: -
v_call: TRBV9
j_call: TRBJ2-1

cdr3_aa: CAISDGGGFQPQHF
cdr3_nt: TGTGCCATCAGTGATGGGGGCGGGTTTCAGCCCCAGCATTTT
cdr3_length: 14
d_call: -
clone_size: many
v_call: TRBV10-3
j_call: TRBJ1-5

cdr3_aa: CASSLVRTSGYGETQYF
cdr3_nt: TGTGCCAGCAGCTTAGTGCGGACTAGCGGGTACGGAGAGACCCAGTACTTC
cdr3_length: 17
d_call: TRBD2
clone_size: many
v_call: TRBV7-2
j_call: TRBJ2-5

cdr3_aa: CAGRGTSGSLCGEDEQYF
cdr3_nt: TGTGCCGGCCGAGGGACTAGCGGGAGTCTTTGCGGAGAGGACGAGCAGTACTTC
cdr3_length: 18
d_call: TRBD2
clone_size: -
v_call: TRBV12-3/TRBV12-4
j_call: TRBJ2-7

cdr3_aa: CASSFKAAGLNTGELFF
cdr3_nt: TGTGCCAGCAGCTTTAAGGCTGCGGGGCTGAACACCGGGGAGCTGTTTTTT
cdr3_length: 17
d_call: -
clone_size: many
v_call: TRBV7-9
j_call: TRBJ2-2

cdr3_aa: CSATQGHGELFF
cdr3_nt: TGCAGTGCTACACAGGGTCACGGGGAGCTGTTTTTT
cdr3_length: 12
d_call: -
clone_size: many
v_call: TRBV20-1
j_call: TRBJ2-2

cdr3_aa: CASRIGTASYEQYF
cdr3_nt: TGTGCCAGCAGGATAGGGACAGCTAGCTACGAGCAGTACTTC
cdr3_length: 14
d_call: TRBD1
clone_size: -
v_call: TRBV12-3/TRBV12-4
j_call: TRBJ2-7

cdr3_aa: CASSIAGVVTDTQYF
cdr3_nt: TGTGCCAGCAGCATAGCGGGAGTGGTTACAGATACGCAGTATTTT
cdr3_length: 15
d_call: TRBD2
clone_size: -
v_call: TRBV7-2
j_call: TRBJ2-3

cdr3_aa: CASSQGAGGGYEQYF
cdr3_nt: TGTGCCAGCAGCCAAGGCGCAGGGGGGGGCTACGAGCAGTACTTC
cdr3_length: 15
d_call: -
clone_size: few
v_call: TRBV4-2
j_call: TRBJ2-7

cdr3_aa: CSVGGEGSRKTQYF
cdr3_nt: TGCAGCGTTGGGGGAGAGGGGTCAAGAAAGACCCAGTACTTC
cdr3_length: 14
d_call: -
clone_size: -
v_call: TRBV29-1
j_call: TRBJ2-5

cdr3_aa: CSARMWGRHRETQYF
cdr3_nt: TGCAGTGCTAGGATGTGGGGTAGGCACCGGGAGACCCAGTACTTC
cdr3_length: 15
d_call: -
clone_size: -
v_call: TRBV20-1
j_call: TRBJ2-5

cdr3_aa: CAWSVRDEQYF
cdr3_nt: TGTGCCTGGAGTGTTAGGGACGAGCAGTACTTC
cdr3_length: 11
d_call: -
clone_size: few
v_call: TRBV30
j_call: TRBJ2-7

cdr3_aa: CSATLAGVQDTQYF
cdr3_nt: TGCAGTGCCACACTAGCGGGGGTTCAAGATACGCAGTATTTT
cdr3_length: 14
d_call: TRBD2
clone_size: few
v_call: TRBV20-1
j_call: TRBJ2-3

cdr3_aa: CASSERGRGQGEQYF
cdr3_nt: TGTGCCAGCAGTGAACGAGGGAGGGGGCAGGGCGAGCAGTACTTC
cdr3_length: 15
d_call: -
clone_size: -
v_call: TRBV2
j_call: TRBJ2-7

cdr3_aa: CASKRSGSYEQYF
cdr3_nt: TGTGCCAGTAAAAGGTCAGGGAGCTACGAGCAGTACTTC
cdr3_length: 13
d_call: -
clone_size: -
v_call: TRBV19
j_call: TRBJ2-7

cdr3_aa: CASSVGGQGYTF
cdr3_nt: TGTGCCAGCAGCGTCGGGGGTCAGGGCTACACCTTC
cdr3_length: 12
d_call: -
clone_size: few
v_call: TRBV9
j_call: TRBJ1-2

cdr3_aa: CATPGTVHEQYF
cdr3_nt: TGTGCCACCCCAGGGACCGTCCACGAGCAGTACTTC
cdr3_length: 12
d_call: -
clone_size: many
v_call: TRBV24-1
j_call: TRBJ2-7

cdr3_aa: CASSPPNPRIGTDTQYF
cdr3_nt: TGTGCCAGCAGCCCACCCAACCCCAGGATTGGTACAGATACGCAGTATTTT
cdr3_length: 17
d_call: -
clone_size: -
v_call: TRBV21-1
j_call: TRBJ2-3

cdr3_aa: CASSPFEDTQYF
cdr3_nt: TGTGCCAGCAGCCCGTTCGAAGATACGCAGTATTTT
cdr3_length: 12
d_call: -
clone_size: -
v_call: TRBV7-9
j_call: TRBJ2-3

cdr3_aa: CASSRQTGTDRYEQYF
cdr3_nt: TGTGCCAGCAGCCGACAAACCGGGACAGACCGATACGAGCAGTACTTC
cdr3_length: 16
d_call: TRBD1
clone_size: few
v_call: TRBV13
j_call: TRBJ2-7

cdr3_aa: CASSAEDRGTDTQYF
cdr3_nt: TGTGCCAGCAGCGCGGAGGACAGGGGTACAGATACGCAGTATTTT
cdr3_length: 15
d_call: TRBD1
clone_size: -
v_call: TRBV9
j_call: TRBJ2-3

cdr3_aa: CASRRRTKNIQYF
cdr3_nt: TGTGCCAGCAGGAGAAGGACCAAAAACATTCAGTACTTC
cdr3_length: 13
d_call: -
clone_size: -
v_call: TRBV6-2/TRBV6-3
j_call: TRBJ2-4